The next 17 T cell receptor beta chains were all read from a single sample in a study of T cells expressing NK-cell markers. TCRdb re-called the 5' RACE reads; every CDR3 protein appears as one record, without DNA. This sample's table reports a few hundred thousand distinct CDR3 sequences. The source material was blood T cells: a sorted CD56 or NKG2C T cell subset, CD4+ or CD8+ T cells, or bulk PBMC T cells (not recorded which). These receptors all come from a man aged 18 to 29 in good health.

The V and J genes are TRBV4-2 and TRBJ2-1; checking the TCRdb D call of TRBD2 is not possible without DNA. The CDR3 has 21 residues. Per the germline V gene, CDR1 is LGHNA and CDR2 is YNFKEQ. CDR3 in amino acids: CASSRQLAAGTTLSSYNEQFF.

The V and J genes are TRBV7-8 and TRBJ1-1. Germline CDR1 SGHVS, CDR2 FQNEAQ. The CDR3 runs 14 residues. The CDR3 loop is CASSSMVVNTEAFF.

The chain has TRBV18 and TRBJ1-5. The CDR3 length is 13 residues. The V gene's germline CDR1 is KGHSH and CDR2 LQKENI. CDR3 region: CASSRQRNQPQHF.

The rearrangement joins TRBV20-1 to TRBJ2-3; TCRdb names TRBD2, which stays unverified in the absence of DNA. The CDR3 covers 13 residues. Germline V gene data show CDR1 as DFQATT and CDR2 as SNEGSKA (reference sequence). CDR3 loop: CSAQTSGTDTQYF.

The V and J genes are TRBV5-4 and TRBJ2-1; absent DNA, TCRdb's TRBD2 call cannot be checked. Germline V gene data show CDR1 as SGHNT and CDR2 as YYREEE (reference sequence). The CDR3 covers 17 residues. This CDR3 is CASSLGTSGTPSGEQFF.

The chain employs TRBV20-1 and TRBJ1-2. The CDR3 totals 11 residues. Germline CDR1 is DFQATT and CDR2 is SNEGSKA (reference sequence). The CDR3 here is CSARAAYGYTF.

V gene TRBV5-1 combines with J gene TRBJ2-7; TCRdb names TRBD1, which stays unverified in the absence of DNA. The CDR3 length is 17 residues. Looked up from germline, CDR1 is SGHRS and CDR2 is YFSETQ. The CDR3 sequence: CASSVLTDRGGSYEQYF.

This rearrangement joins TRBV12-3 or TRBV12-4 to TRBJ2-7; TCRdb gives TRBD1 as the D gene, but with no DNA this cannot be confirmed. This CDR3 is built from 12 residues. The chain's CDR3 is CASSTTPGVGYF.

The V and J genes are TRBV29-1 and TRBJ2-1. In germline, CDR1 is SQVTM, CDR2 ANQGSEA. CDR3 length: 13 amino acids. CDR3 loop: CSVEDFLGNEQFF.

The chain employs TRBV12-3 or TRBV12-4 and TRBJ2-1; the TRBD1 assignment by TCRdb is unverifiable without DNA. This CDR3 is built from 18 residues. CDR3 protein: CASSFRGVNAGTPREQFF.

V is TRBV6-1 and J is TRBJ1-1; the D call from TCRdb, TRBD1, cannot be confirmed without DNA. This CDR3 region has 15 residues. CDR1 MNHNS and CDR2 SASEGT come from the germline V gene. CDR3 residues: CASTRKTGGDTEAFF.

The chain links TRBV2 to TRBJ2-7; TCRdb selects TRBD1, and the lack of DNA leaves this call unchecked. Germline assignment: CDR1 SNHLY and CDR2 FYNNEI. There are 14 residues in the CDR3. This CDR3 reads CARRVGQGRYEQYF.

The chain has TRBV14 and TRBJ2-4; checking the TCRdb D call of TRBD1 is not possible without DNA. CDR3 size: 16 residues. Germline-derived CDR1 and CDR2 are SGHDN and FVKESK. The CDR3 protein is CASSQRGQGAKNIQYF.

This chain joins TRBV23-1 and TRBJ2-5; absent DNA, TCRdb's TRBD1 call cannot be checked. TRBV23-1 is classed as an ORF, of uncertain function. The CDR3 has 13 residues. This CDR3 is CASSTGGAETQYF.

V gene TRBV29-1 combines with J gene TRBJ2-3; without DNA, the TCRdb call of TRBD1 cannot be checked. The CDR3 has 13 amino acids. CDR1 and CDR2 from the germline V gene are SQVTM and ANQGSEA. CDR3 sequence: CSSQQAGLDTQYF.

This rearrangement joins TRBV5-1 to TRBJ2-1. Germline-derived CDR1 and CDR2 are SGHRS and YFSETQ. The CDR3 spans 15 residues. The CDR3 region is CASSLEASGYNEQFF.

The V and J genes are TRBV20-1 and TRBJ2-1. Germline assignment: CDR1 DFQATT and CDR2 SNEGSKA (reference sequence). The length of the CDR3 is 16 residues. The chain's CDR3 is CSARSRSGSSYNEQFF.